This is a list of T cell receptor beta chains from one sample in a study of cytomegalovirus exposure and HLA in healthy donors. Sequenced by immunoSEQ multiplex PCR; TCRdb stores in-frame clones only, minus some. The sample includes 150,000 to 200,000 clones, approximately 82% of them seen just once. The sample consisted of PBMCs. All receptors derive from a male donor in good health and CMV-seronegative. Each CDR3 is given with its conserved first and last residue. D genes are given only for firm matches. Expanded clones are given a class, and other clones once, few, many or no size at all.

J	D	size	V	DNA	CDR3
TRBJ2-2	.	.	TRBV11-3	TGTGCCAGCAGCTTGATTGGGCTCGGGGAGCTGTTTTTT	CASSLIGLGELFF
TRBJ2-1	TRBD2	.	TRBV7-3	TGTGCCAGCAGCGCCGGACTAGCCTCGAGCTCCTACAATGAGCAGTTCTTC	CASSAGLASSSYNEQFF
TRBJ2-5	.	once	TRBV11-2	TGTGCCAGCAGCTTGGACTTTCAAGAGACCCAGTACTTC	CASSLDFQETQYF
TRBJ2-1	.	.	TRBV27	TGTGCCAGCAGCCCTACTCTTATCGGTGAGCAGTTCTTC	CASSPTLIGEQFF
TRBJ2-7	.	.	TRBV4-2	TGTGCCAGCAGCACCTCAGCTAGCGACGAGCAGTACTTC	CASSTSASDEQYF
TRBJ1-6	.	.	TRBV18	TGTGCCAGCTCCCAGGAACAGGGCGGATCACGTTCACCCCTCCACTTT	CASSQEQGGSRSPLHF
TRBJ2-7	.	.	TRBV28	TGTGCCAGCTCCCACTTAGATAGCGACGAGCAGTACTTC	CASSHLDSDEQYF
TRBJ2-4	TRBD1	.	TRBV14	TGTGCCAGCAGCCAAGGGACAGGGCCCCTAAACATTCAGTACTTC	CASSQGTGPLNIQYF
TRBJ2-7	TRBD1	.	TRBV19	TGTGCCAGTAGTTTCGGGACAGGGGGGTCCTACGAGCAGTACTTC	CASSFGTGGSYEQYF
TRBJ2-1	.	.	TRBV29-1	TGCAGCGTTGTTGGCCGACTCTCCTACAATGAGCAGTTCTTC	CSVVGRLSYNEQFF
TRBJ1-2	.	.	TRBV6-1	TGTGCCAGCCTCGGGGAGGGTGGCTACACCTTC	CASLGEGGYTF
TRBJ2-2	.	.	TRBV12-5	TGTGCTAGTGGTTTGTTACAGGGTAGAACCGGGGAGCTGTTTTTT	CASGLLQGRTGELFF
TRBJ1-5	.	once	TRBV2	TGTGCCAGCAGCCAACGACAGGTTAGCAATCAGCCCCAGCATTTT	CASSQRQVSNQPQHF
TRBJ1-2	.	.	TRBV7-2	TGTGCCAGCAGCTTACAGACAGGTGCCCCGGGGGGCTACACCTTC	CASSLQTGAPGGYTF
TRBJ2-2	TRBD1	.	TRBV27	TGTGCCAGCAGTTCCAGGGGCAGGGGGCGAACCGGGGAGCTGTTTTTT	CASSSRGRGRTGELFF
TRBJ1-2	.	once	TRBV6-1	TGTGCCAGCAGTTCCGAAAACAGAAGGTATGGCTACACCTTC	CASSSENRRYGYTF